The present TCR beta chain was sequenced within a study of cytomegalovirus exposure and HLA in healthy donors. J gave up 3 bases and V 3 bases, and 9 bases lay outside the gene matches. The CDR3 loop spans 18 amino acids. Germline V gene data show CDR1 as SGDLS and CDR2 as YYNGEE. PCR employed 60 Vbeta and 13 Jbeta primers. Generated by immunoSEQ multiplex PCR, the TCRdb table keeps only in-frame clones and is missing some. The profile shows about 92,000 clones, 55% to 85% of them singletons. This clone was observed a handful of times. This chain links TRBV9 with TRBJ2-3; 14 nucleotides match TRBD2. This TCR derives from a woman under 30 in good health and CMV-seropositive. Sequences were obtained from PBMCs. The CDR3 DNA reads TGTGCCAGCAGCGCGGGACCCGGGACTAGCGGGAGAACAGATACGCAGTATTTT. Translation: CASSAGPGTSGRTDTQYF.